Shown below are 2 T cell receptor beta chains from a single sample sequenced in a study of T-cell memory formation after mild COVID-19. Each CDR3 protein gets one entry after TCRdb re-called the 5' RACE reads with MiXCR. The table includes about 140,000 distinct CDR3 sequences, about 14% detected once. Sample: PBMCs or a T cell subset sorted from them (not recorded which). The receptors stem from an adult woman who had mild COVID-19 (a few samples of this study predate the infection). Cell type and time point are not known.

This chain joins TRBV13 and TRBJ2-2; possible D gene TRBD2, 6 bases. V lost 8 bases and J lost 5, with 15 bases in between. Germline assignment: CDR1 PRHDT and CDR2 FYEKMQ (reference sequence). The CDR3 totals 14 residues. As DNA, the CDR3 is TGTGCCAGCTCTACCGGGACTCGAACCGGGGAGCTGTTTTTT. Amino acid sequence: CASSTGTRTGELFF.

This clonotype was detected a few times. This chain joins TRBV6-2 or TRBV6-3 and TRBJ2-3; TRBD2 matches at 14 bases. The CDR3 spans 15 residues. Germline CDR1 MNHEY, CDR2 SVGEGT. With 10 bases clipped from V and 0 bases from J, the junction kept 3 bases outside the gene matches. This CDR3 is CATRTSGGSTDTQYF. Here the CDR3 DNA reads TGTGCCACCCGGACTAGCGGGGGGAGCACAGATACGCAGTATTTT.